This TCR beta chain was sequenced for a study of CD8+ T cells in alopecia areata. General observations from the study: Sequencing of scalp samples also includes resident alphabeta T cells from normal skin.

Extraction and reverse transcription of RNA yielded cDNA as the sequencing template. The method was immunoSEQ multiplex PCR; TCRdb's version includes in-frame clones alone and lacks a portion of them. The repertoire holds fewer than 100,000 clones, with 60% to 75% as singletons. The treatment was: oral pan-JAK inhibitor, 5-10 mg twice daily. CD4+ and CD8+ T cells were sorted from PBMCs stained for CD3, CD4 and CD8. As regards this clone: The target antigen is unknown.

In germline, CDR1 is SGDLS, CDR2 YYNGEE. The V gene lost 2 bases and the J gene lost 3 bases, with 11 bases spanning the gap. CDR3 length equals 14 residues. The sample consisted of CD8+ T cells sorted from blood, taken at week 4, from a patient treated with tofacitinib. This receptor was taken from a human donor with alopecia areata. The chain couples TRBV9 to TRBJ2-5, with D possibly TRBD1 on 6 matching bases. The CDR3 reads CASSVTGLEETQYF. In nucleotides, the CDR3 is TGTGCCAGCAGCGTCACAGGGCTGGAAGAGACCCAGTACTTC.